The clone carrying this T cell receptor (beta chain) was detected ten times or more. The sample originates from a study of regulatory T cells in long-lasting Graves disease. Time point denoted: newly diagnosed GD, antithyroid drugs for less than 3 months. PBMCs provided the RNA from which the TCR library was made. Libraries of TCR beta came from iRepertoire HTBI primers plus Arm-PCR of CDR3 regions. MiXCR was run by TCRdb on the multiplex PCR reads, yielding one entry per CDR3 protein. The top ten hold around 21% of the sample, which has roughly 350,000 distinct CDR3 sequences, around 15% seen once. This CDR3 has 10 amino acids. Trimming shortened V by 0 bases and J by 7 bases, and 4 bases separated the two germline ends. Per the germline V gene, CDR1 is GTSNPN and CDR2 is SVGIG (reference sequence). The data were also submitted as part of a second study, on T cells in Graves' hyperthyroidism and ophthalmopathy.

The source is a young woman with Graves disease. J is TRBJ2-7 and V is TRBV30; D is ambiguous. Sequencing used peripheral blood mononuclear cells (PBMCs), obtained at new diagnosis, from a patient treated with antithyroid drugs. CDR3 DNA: TGTGCCTGGAGTGTACGTGAGCAGTACTTC. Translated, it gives CAWSVREQYF.